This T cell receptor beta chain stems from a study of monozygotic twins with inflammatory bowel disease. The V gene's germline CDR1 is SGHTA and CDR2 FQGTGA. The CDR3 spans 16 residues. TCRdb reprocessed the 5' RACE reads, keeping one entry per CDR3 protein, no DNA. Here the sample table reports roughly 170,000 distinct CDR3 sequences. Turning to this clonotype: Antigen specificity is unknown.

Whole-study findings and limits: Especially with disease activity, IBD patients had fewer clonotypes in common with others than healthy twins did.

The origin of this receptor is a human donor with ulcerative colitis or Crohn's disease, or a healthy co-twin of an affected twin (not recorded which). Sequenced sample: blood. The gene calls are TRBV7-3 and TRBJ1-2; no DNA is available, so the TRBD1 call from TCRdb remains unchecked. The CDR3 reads CASSLNPDRGLGGYTF.